This TCR beta chain stems from a study of control samples from healthy donors and cancer patients. TCRdb's table, derived via immunoSEQ multiplex PCR, lists solely in-frame clones and lacks some. The data show over 110,000 clones, about nine tenths seen once. Germline V lookup: CDR1 SGDLS, CDR2 YYNGEE. The length of the CDR3 is 18 residues. J gave up 6 bases and V 3 bases, and 15 bases lay outside the gene matches. The rearrangement links TRBV9 to TRBJ2-2, with 9 bases fitting TRBD2. Source material: blood. The TCR was taken from a man aged 25-40 years in good health. This CDR3 reads CASSAVIQRGAGPGELFF. The CDR3 region has the DNA TGTGCCAGCAGCGCAGTTATTCAGCGGGGGGCCGGCCCCGGGGAGCTGTTTTTT.